This TCR beta chain was obtained from a study of shared clonotypes between healthy human individuals. Of note for this clone: The antigen remains unidentified.

Study observations and caveats: As a rule, naive subsets had a larger estimated richness than memory subsets. In a few donors, around 4.5% of naive CD4 clonotypes appeared in common.

The V end was cut by 3 bases, the J end by 8 bases, with 16 bases between. This CDR3 comprises 15 residues. Germline CDR1 reads LGHNA; CDR2 reads YSLEER. Repertoires were generated with immunoSEQ multiplex PCR, while TCRdb's copy carries only in-frame clones and drops some. The profile shows about 1.1 million clones, 70% to 80% of them singletons. Subsets obtained from CD4+ cells comprised CD45RA+ naive and CD45RA-negative memory cells. The sequence came from a man in his late teens or twenties in good health. Some clones in this sample may be carry-over from other donors' samples. The specimen was memory CD4+ T cells from PBMCs. Subset described: CD45RA-negative fraction. V usage is TRBV4-3 and J usage is TRBJ1-4; D gene unclear. In DNA form, the CDR3 reads TGCGCCAGCAGCCAGAGAGGCGGGGTTACGGAAAAACTGTTTTTT. It encodes CASSQRGGVTEKLFF.